The present entry profiles one T cell receptor (beta chain) with its context. The antigen it recognizes is unknown. No base quality values were provided; no much bigger clone lies one nucleotide off. Library construction relied on the immunoSEQ multiplex PCR assay. In the source study's methods: A statistical classification framework was built for diagnosing cytomegalovirus status from the catalog of TCR beta chain sequences. What TCRdb holds here is the immuneACCESS table cut down to in-frame rearrangements. Part of the clones is not present; checked against another copy, under half of the missing clones reflect an unresolved V gene, and the others are unexplained. Clone size and V and J calls were adopted from that table, with D and trimming inferred from the DNA. A total of about 120,000 clones appear in this sample, 75% to 90% of them only once. The ten largest clones take up 0.95% to 1.5% of the sample.

These data come from a study of cytomegalovirus exposure and HLA in healthy donors (dated 2017 in TCRdb). Turning to the overall study: The 650 to 750 repertoires of the first cohort and the roughly 120 validation repertoires were produced on the same platform, according to a later analysis. The aim of the study was to test whether cataloging public T cell receptors could identify signatures of past pathogen exposure. Along with the roughly 700-subject first cohort, a separate validation cohort of approximately 110 different subjects was used. To predict cytomegalovirus infection status, the study combined high-throughput TCR immunosequencing, statistical association of individual TCRs with disease status, and machine learning.

What the authors observed across the whole study: The authors suggested that the approach could potentially be generalized to other disease states and immunological phenotypes. Subsequent analysis determined that TCRs grouped into clusters in the first cohort also showed a tendency toward co-occurrence across the 120 validation repertoires, and about 94% of cluster scores exceeded 0. All 130 or so repertoires were used to score co-occurrence in the validation cohort in a later analysis, because that analysis had no HLA typing for the cohort. A total of about 180 TCR beta chains were listed by the study as associated with cytomegalovirus. Cytomegalovirus status was reported to be diagnosed by the classifier with high specificity and sensitivity in both the original and validation cohorts. A few of the identified cytomegalovirus-associated TCR beta chains were confirmed in vitro to be specific for cytomegalovirus antigens. Across donors, most TCR sequences were observed very rarely, whereas some public TCRs were present in many individuals.

From V the trimming removes 6 bases and from J it removes 0 bases, while the gene matches leave 1 base of the junction unaccounted for. CDR1 LNHDA and CDR2 SQIVND were looked up in the germline V gene (reference sequence). Measured from the cysteine to the phenylalanine, the CDR3 is 15 residues long. Only CDR3 DNA is held: 45 bases, read in frame from base 1. Separate from the roughly 660-subject first cohort, the validation cohort of about 120 subjects was the group to which the donors belonged. Recombination connected TRBV19 to TRBJ2-6; 8 middle bases align to TRBD1. Sequencing used PBMCs. The TCR originated in a woman between 18 and 29 years old in good health and CMV-seronegative. Here is the DNA: TGTGCCAGTAGCACAGGGGGCTCTGGGGCCAACGTCCTGACTTTC. The encoded protein is CASSTGGSGANVLTF.